This T cell receptor (beta chain) was captured in a study of blood T cell repertoires in COVID-19. At the level of the study: Collection of acute and convalescent COVID-19 samples took place in the United States, Italy and Spain.

The germline gives CDR1 MNHEY, CDR2 SVGAGI. This CDR3 is built from 14 residues. V was clipped by 3 bases and J by 4 bases, with 10 bases between them. The authors' processing: Reference gene primer amplification yielded estimated nucleated cell counts. Libraries were prepared by immunoSEQ multiplex PCR; TCRdb keeps only in-frame clonotypes and omits some of them. V, J and clone size are taken as reported in that table, and D and trimming were inferred from the DNA itself. The profile shows about 310,000 clones, more than 75% of them singletons. V gene TRBV6-5 combines with J gene TRBJ2-1; perhaps TRBD2 as D (6 bases). This clonotype was obtained from a man over 45 with active or convalescent COVID-19. The sequenced sample consisted of peripheral blood. CDR3 nucleotides: TGTGCCAGCAGTTATCTCGGGAGTTACAATGAGCAGTTCTTC. Residues: CASSYLGSYNEQFF.